The subject of this entry is one TCR beta chain. CDR1 and CDR2 from the germline V gene are LGHNA and YNFKEQ. V lost 1 base, J lost 10 bases, and 8 bases lay in between. CDR3 size: 13 residues. RNA, once extracted, was reverse transcribed into cDNA for use as the sequencing template. TCRdb's table, derived via immunoSEQ multiplex PCR, lists solely in-frame clones and lacks some. The sample gives around 210,000 clones, under 70% of which show up once; more than 3.5% is in the top ten. This record belongs to a study of CD8+ T cells in alopecia areata. Described treatment: oral pan-JAK inhibitor, 5-10 mg twice daily. Lesional scalp punch biopsies and peripheral blood were collected from alopecia areata patients.

This material consisted of CD4+ T cells sorted from blood, taken at week 4, from a patient treated with tofacitinib. This clonotype was obtained from a human donor with alopecia areata. V gene TRBV4-2 combines with J gene TRBJ1-6; D gene uncertain. Here the CDR3 reads CASSQGKGSPLHF. The CDR3 DNA reads TGTGCCAGCAGCCAAGGAAAGGGCTCACCCCTCCACTTT.